The T cell receptor (beta chain) under discussion was sequenced for a study of blood T cell repertoires in COVID-19. Looking at the study overall: Some COVID-19 samples were acute and others convalescent; all came from the United States, Italy and Spain. From T cells, B-cell-depleted T cells, or PBMCs came the material, which was cDNA or gDNA.

Method: immunoSEQ multiplex PCR; TCRdb's copy keeps in-frame clones and lacks some. The sample consists of under 200,000 clones, over 70% of them appearing once. This clonotype was sampled from a woman between 55 and 75 years old with acute or convalescent COVID-19. Sequencing used peripheral blood.

The CDR3 region is CASSTTGVKRDTEAFF. CDR3 nucleotide sequence: TGTGCCAGCTCAACTACAGGGGTTAAAAGGGACACTGAAGCTTTCTTT. The chain couples TRBV18 to TRBJ1-1, with 7 bases lining up with TRBD1. CDR1 is KGHSH, CDR2 LQKENI, per germline. Losses at the gene ends were 5 bases for V and 3 bases for J; bases not matched to a gene: 12. The CDR3 is made up of 16 amino acids.